This T cell receptor (beta chain) was sequenced during a study of technical replicates of blood from several donors. V lost 0 bases to trimming and J lost 7 bases; unmatched junction nucleotides: 16. Germline CDR1 SGDLS, CDR2 YYNGEE. This CDR3 region has 18 residues. Clones were read by immunoSEQ multiplex PCR, and TCRdb kept only the in-frame ones, dropping some. The table records around 80,000 clones, 93% of them present only once. The specimen was T cells isolated from PBMCs. This TCR was recovered from a human donor in good health. The V and J genes are TRBV9 and TRBJ1-2, with 9 bases lining up with TRBD1. CDR3 bases: TGTGCCAGCAGCGTAGATCTTGGGACAGGGCTTCTCCTTGCTGGCTACACCTTC. Translated, it gives CASSVDLGTGLLLAGYTF.